This T cell receptor (beta chain) appears in the sequencing data of a study of blood T cells in healthy people across ages. Primers used in a second PCR of roughly 7 to 11 cycles were a sample-barcoded 5' primer and a J-beta primer mix. A template-switch adaptor with 12 random nucleotides tagged each cDNA molecule. One entry per CDR3 protein, called by TCRdb with MiXCR from the 5' RACE reads. Of 700,000 or so distinct CDR3 sequences listed, over 20% are singletons. Isolated PBMCs totaled at least 7 million in each sample. Germline values: CDR1 MDHEN, CDR2 SYDVKM. This CDR3 has 15 amino acids. V was trimmed by 5 bases and J by 1 base, leaving 14 bases between them.

The clonotype comes from a man between 70 and 80 years old in good health. The sequenced sample was blood. V gene TRBV28 combines with J gene TRBJ1-1; D call uncertain. This chain's CDR3 is CASSPRGFKNTEAFF. The CDR3 DNA reads TGTGCCAGCAGTCCCCGGGGATTTAAGAACACTGAAGCTTTCTTT.